The clone carrying this TCR beta chain was seen many times. Time point of the sample: before trial treatment. CDR3 length: 15 amino acids. V trimming: 8 bases; J trimming: 10 bases; junction bases outside the gene matches: 16. The V gene's germline CDR1 is PRHDT and CDR2 FYEKMQ (reference sequence). The data derive from a study of low-dose radiotherapy and immunotherapy resistance in tumors. cDNA synthesis used a TRAV/TRBV-specific primer set for both chains. The authors ran approximately 20 PCR cycles to amplify TCRs with a constant-region primer and V-primer adapter. Via MiXCR, TCRdb re-called the reads, giving one row per CDR3 protein. The sample contains about 64,000 distinct CDR3 sequences, more than 25% of which appear only once.

The rearrangement joins TRBV13 to TRBJ2-1; 8 positions match TRBD1. This clonotype originated in a male donor with rectosigmoid adenocarcinoma. The sequencing used PBMCs, collected before treatment. The CDR3 nucleotides are TGTGCCAGCTTTCCCCAGGGGGCAGGAGAGCTAGAGCAGTTCTTC. Protein product: CASFPQGAGELEQFF.